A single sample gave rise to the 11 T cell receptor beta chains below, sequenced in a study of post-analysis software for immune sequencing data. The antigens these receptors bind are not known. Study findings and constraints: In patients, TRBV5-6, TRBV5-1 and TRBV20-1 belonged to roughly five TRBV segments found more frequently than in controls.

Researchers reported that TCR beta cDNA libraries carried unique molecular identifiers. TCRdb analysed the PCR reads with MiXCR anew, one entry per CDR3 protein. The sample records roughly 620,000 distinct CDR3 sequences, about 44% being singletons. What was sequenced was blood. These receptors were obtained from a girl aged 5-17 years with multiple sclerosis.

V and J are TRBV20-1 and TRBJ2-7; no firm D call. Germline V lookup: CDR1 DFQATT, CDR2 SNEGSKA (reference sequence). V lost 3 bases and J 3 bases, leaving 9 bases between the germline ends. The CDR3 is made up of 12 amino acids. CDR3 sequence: CSASVGIYEQYF. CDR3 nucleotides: TGCAGTGCTAGCGTGGGTATCTACGAGCAGTACTTC.

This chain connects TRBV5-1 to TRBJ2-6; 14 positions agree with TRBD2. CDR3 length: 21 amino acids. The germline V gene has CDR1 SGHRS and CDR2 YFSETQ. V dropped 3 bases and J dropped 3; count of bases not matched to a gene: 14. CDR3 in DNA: TGCGCCAGCAGCTCTACCCCGGGACTAGCGGGAGTGGTGGTTGGGGCCAACGTCCTGACTTTC. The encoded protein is CASSSTPGLAGVVVGANVLTF.

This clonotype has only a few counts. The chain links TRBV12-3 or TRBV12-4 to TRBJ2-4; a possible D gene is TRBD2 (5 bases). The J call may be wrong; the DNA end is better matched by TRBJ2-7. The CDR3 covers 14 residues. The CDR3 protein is CASTLGGELGEQYF. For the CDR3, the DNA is TGTGCCAGCACCTTGGGTGGGGAGCTGGGCGAGCAGTACTTC.

The CDR3 nucleotides read TGCAGCGTTGCAGGACAGGCCAGGGGTGAAGCTTTCTTT. This sequence encodes CSVAGQARGEAFF. V is TRBV29-1 and J is TRBJ1-1; 7 bases fit TRBD1. This CDR3 region has 13 residues. With V trimmed by 4 bases and J by 7 bases, 9 bases remained unmatched. Germline V gene data show CDR1 as SQVTM and CDR2 as ANQGSEA.

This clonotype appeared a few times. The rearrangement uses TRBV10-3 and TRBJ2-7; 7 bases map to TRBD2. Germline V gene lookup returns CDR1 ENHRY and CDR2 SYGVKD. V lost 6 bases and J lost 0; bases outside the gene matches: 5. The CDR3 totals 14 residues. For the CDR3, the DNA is TGTGCCATCAGCGTGGGGGGGAACTCCTACGAGCAGTACTTC. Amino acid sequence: CAISVGGNSYEQYF.

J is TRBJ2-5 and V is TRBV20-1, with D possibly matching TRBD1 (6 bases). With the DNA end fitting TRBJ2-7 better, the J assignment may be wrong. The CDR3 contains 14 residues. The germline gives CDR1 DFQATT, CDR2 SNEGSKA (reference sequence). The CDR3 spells CSALFVDSYDEQYF. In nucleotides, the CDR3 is TGCAGTGCTCTCTTTGTGGACAGTTACGACGAGCAGTACTTC.

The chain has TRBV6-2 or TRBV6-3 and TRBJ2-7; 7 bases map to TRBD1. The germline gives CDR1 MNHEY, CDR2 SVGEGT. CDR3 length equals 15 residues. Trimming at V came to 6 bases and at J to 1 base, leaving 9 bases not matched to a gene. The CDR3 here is CASRILGTASYEQYF. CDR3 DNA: TGTGCCAGCAGAATCCTCGGGACAGCTTCCTACGAGCAGTACTTC.

The CDR3, as DNA: TGTGCCAGCAGCTTAGTGAGCGGCCCCTCCTACGAGCAGTACTTC. This gives the protein CASSLVSGPSYEQYF. The chain is built from TRBV11-2 and TRBJ2-7; possible D gene TRBD2, 5 bases. This CDR3 has 15 amino acids. Germline CDR1 SGHAT, CDR2 FQNNGV. V was clipped by 1 base and J by 0 bases, with 10 bases between them.

The CDR3 nucleotides are TGTGCCATCAGCCCCGGACAGTCTCTGGGGGCAGATACGCAGTATTTT. Translation: CAISPGQSLGADTQYF. J is TRBJ2-3 and V is TRBV10-3; the D gene is possibly TRBD1 (6 bases). From germline, CDR1 is ENHRY and CDR2 SYGVKD. V lost 6 bases and J 4 bases, leaving 20 bases between the germline ends. The CDR3 is 16 residues long.

The CDR3 region is CAISDGGGEQYF. CDR3 sequence (DNA): TGTGCCATCAGTGATGGCGGGGGCGAGCAGTACTTC. The chain uses TRBV10-3 and TRBJ2-4; 7 positions agree with TRBD2. Judging by the DNA end, TRBJ2-7 fits better; the J call may be wrong. CDR3 length: 12 amino acids. The germline gives CDR1 ENHRY, CDR2 SYGVKD.

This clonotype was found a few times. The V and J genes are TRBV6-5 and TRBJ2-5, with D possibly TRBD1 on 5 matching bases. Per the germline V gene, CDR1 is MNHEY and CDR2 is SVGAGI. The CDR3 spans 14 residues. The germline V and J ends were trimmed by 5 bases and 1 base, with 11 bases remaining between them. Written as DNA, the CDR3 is TGTGCCAGCAGTGAAGGGGTATTCCAAGAGACCCAGTACTTC. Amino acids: CASSEGVFQETQYF.